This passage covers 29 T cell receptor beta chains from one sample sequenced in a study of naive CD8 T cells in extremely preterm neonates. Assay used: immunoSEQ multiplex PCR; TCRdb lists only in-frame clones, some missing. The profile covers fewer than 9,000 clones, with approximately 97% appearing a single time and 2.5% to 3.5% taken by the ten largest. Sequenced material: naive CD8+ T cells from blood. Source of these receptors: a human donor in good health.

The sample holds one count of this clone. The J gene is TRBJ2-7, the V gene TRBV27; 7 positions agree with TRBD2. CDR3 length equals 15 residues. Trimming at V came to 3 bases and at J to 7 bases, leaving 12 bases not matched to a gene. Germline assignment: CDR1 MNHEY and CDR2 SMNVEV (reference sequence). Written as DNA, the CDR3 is TGTGCCAGCAGTTTTAGGGCGGGAGACCGTAGGGAGCAGTACGTC. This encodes CASSFRAGDRREQYV.

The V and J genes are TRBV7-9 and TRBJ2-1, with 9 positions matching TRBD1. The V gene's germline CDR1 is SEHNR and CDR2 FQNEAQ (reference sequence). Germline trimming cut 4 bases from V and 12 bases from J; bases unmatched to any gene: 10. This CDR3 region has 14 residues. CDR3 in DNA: TGTGCCAGCAGCTCCCGGGACAGGGCTCGTAGGCAGTTCTTC. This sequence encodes CASSSRDRARRQFF. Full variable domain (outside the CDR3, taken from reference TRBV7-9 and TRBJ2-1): DTGVSQNPRHKITKRGQNVTFRCDPISEHNRLYWYRQTLGQGPEFLTYFQNEAQLEKSRLLSDRFSAERPKGSFSTLEIQRTEQGDSAMYLCASSSRDRARRQFFGPGTRLTVL.

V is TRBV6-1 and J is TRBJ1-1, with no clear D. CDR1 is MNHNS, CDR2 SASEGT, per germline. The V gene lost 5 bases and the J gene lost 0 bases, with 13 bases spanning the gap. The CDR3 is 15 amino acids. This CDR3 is CASSSLTGVNTEAFF. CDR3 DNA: TGTGCCAGCAGTTCACTTACGGGAGTGAACACTGAAGCTTTCTTT.

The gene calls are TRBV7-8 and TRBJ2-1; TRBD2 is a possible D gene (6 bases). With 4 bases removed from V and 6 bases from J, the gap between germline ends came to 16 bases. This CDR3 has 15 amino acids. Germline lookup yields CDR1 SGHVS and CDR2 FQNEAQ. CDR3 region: CASSYGTLSSNEQFF. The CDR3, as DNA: TGTGCCAGCAGCTACGGGACTCTCTCTAGCAATGAGCAGTTCTTC.

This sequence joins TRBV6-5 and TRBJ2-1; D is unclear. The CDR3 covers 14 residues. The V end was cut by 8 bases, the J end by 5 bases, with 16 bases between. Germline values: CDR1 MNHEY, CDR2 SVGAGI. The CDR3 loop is CASCAPGLNNEQFF. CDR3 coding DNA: TGTGCCAGCTGCGCCCCTGGTTTGAACAATGAGCAGTTCTTC.

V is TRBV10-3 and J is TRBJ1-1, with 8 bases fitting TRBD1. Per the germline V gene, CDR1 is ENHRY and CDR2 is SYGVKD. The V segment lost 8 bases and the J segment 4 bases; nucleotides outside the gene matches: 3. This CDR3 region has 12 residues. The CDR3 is CAIGDRSTEAFF. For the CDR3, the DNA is TGTGCCATCGGGGACAGGAGCACTGAAGCTTTCTTT.

The chain's CDR3 is CASSVMGPGTQYGYTF. CDR3 sequence (DNA): TGTGCCAGCAGCGTTATGGGCCCCGGGACACAATATGGCTACACCTTC. This chain uses TRBV11-2 with TRBJ1-2; tentative D call: TRBD1 (6 bases). V lost 5 bases and J 5 bases, leaving 21 bases between the germline ends. Germline CDR1 SGHAT, CDR2 FQNNGV. The CDR3 loop spans 16 amino acids.

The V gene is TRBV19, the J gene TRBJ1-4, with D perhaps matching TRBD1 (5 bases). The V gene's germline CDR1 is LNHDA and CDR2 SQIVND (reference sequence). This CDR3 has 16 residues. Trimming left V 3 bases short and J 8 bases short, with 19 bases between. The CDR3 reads CASSIRPVQGREKLFF. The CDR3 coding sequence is TGTGCCAGTAGTATCCGACCTGTGCAGGGTCGGGAAAAACTGTTTTTT.

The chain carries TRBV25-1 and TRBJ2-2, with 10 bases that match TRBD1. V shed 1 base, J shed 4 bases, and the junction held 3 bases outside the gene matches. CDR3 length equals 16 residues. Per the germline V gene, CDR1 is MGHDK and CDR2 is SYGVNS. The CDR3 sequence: CASSESGTGVTGELFF. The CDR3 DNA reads TGTGCCAGCAGTGAATCGGGGACAGGGGTCACCGGGGAGCTGTTTTTT.

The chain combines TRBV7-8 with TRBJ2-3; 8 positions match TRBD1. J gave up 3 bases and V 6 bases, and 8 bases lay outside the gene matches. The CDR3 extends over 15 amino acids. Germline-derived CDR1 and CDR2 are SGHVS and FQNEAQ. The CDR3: CASSSPGQDTDTQYF. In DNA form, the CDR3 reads TGTGCCAGCAGTTCACCGGGACAGGATACAGATACGCAGTATTTT.

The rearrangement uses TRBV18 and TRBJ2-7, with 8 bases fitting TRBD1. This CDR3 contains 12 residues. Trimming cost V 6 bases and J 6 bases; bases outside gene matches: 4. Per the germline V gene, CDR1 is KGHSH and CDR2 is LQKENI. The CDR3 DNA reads TGTGCCAGCTCGCTCGGGACAGGCGAGCAGTACGTC. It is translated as CASSLGTGEQYV.

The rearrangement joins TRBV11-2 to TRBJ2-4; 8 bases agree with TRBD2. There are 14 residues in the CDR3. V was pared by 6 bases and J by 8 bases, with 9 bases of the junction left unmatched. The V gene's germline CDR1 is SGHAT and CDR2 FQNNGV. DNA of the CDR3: TGTGCCAGCAGTCCTCGTTCGGGAGGGGACATTCAGTACTTC. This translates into CASSPRSGGDIQYF.

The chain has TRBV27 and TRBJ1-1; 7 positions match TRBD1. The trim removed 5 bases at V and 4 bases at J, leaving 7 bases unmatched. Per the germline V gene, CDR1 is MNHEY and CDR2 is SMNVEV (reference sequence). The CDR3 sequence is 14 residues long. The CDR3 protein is CASSAGGWGTEAFF. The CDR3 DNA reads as TGTGCCAGCAGTGCAGGGGGTTGGGGCACTGAAGCTTTCTTT.

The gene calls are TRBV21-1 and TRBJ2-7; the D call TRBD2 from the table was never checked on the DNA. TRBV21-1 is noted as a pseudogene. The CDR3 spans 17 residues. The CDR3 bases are TGTGCCAGCAGCCTTCTGAATGGAGCGGGGACAAAGCACGAGCAGTACGTC. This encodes CASSLLNGAGTKHEQYV.

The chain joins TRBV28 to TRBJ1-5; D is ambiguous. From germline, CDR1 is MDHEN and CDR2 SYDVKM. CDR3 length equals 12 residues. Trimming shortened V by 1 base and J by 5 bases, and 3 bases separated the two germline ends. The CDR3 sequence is CASSLSYQPQHF. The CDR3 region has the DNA TGTGCCAGCAGTTTATCCTATCAGCCCCAGCATTTT.

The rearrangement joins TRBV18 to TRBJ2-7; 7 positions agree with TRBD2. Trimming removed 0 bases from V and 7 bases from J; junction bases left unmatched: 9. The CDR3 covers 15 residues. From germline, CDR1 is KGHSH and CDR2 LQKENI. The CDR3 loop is CASSPPGGSPREQYV. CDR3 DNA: TGTGCCAGCTCACCACCGGGAGGGAGCCCTCGGGAGCAGTACGTC.

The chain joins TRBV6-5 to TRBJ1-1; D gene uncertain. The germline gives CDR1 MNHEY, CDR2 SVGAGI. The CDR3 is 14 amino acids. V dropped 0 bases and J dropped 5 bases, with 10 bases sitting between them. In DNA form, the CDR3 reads TGTGCCAGCAGTTACTCGAGCGACTGGACTGAAGCTTTCTTT. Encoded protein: CASSYSSDWTEAFF.

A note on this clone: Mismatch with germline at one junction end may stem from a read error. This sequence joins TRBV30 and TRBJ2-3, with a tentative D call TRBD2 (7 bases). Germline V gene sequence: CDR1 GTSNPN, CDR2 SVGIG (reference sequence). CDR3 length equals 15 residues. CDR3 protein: CAGAPGRGHTDTQYF. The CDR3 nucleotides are TGCGCCGGGGCCCCGGGGCGGGGGCATACAGATACGCAGTATTTT.

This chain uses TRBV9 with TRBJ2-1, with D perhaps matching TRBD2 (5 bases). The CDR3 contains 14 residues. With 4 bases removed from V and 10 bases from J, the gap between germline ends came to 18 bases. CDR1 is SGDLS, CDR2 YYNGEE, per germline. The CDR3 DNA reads TGTGCCAGCAGCCCGCACGAAGGGAGAGAGGAGCAGTTCTTC. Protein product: CASSPHEGREEQFF.

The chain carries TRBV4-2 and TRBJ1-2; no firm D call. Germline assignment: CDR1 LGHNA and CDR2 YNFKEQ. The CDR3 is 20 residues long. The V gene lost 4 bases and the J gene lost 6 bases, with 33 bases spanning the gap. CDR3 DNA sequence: TGTGCCAGCAGCCTCAATCTATCCCCCCCCTCCGAGGAGAGAGAGGATGGCTACACCTTC. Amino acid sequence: CASSLNLSPPSEEREDGYTF.

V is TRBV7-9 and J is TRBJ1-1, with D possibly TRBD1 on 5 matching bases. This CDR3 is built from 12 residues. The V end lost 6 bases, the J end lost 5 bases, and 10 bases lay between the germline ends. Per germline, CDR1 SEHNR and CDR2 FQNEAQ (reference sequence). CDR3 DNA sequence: TGTGCCAGCAGGGGGGGGACGACTGAAGCTTTCTTT. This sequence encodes CASRGGTTEAFF.

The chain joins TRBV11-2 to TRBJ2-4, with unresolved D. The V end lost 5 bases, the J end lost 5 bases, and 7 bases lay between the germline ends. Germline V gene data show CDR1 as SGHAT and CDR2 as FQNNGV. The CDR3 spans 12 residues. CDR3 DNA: TGTGCCAGCAGCCCGACACAAAACATTCAGTACTTC. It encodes CASSPTQNIQYF.

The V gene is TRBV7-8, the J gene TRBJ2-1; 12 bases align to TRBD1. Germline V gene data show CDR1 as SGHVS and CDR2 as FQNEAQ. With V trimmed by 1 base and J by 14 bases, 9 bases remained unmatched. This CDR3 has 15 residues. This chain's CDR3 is CASSLGDRGLPAEFF. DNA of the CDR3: TGTGCCAGCAGCTTAGGGGACAGGGGGCTCCCTGCGGAGTTCTTC.

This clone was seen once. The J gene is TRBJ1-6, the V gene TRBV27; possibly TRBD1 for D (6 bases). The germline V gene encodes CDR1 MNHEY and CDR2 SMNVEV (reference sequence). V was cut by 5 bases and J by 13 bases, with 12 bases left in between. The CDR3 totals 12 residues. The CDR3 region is CASSPLGHPLHF. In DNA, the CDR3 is TGTGCCAGCAGTCCCCTGGGACACCCCCTCCACTTT.

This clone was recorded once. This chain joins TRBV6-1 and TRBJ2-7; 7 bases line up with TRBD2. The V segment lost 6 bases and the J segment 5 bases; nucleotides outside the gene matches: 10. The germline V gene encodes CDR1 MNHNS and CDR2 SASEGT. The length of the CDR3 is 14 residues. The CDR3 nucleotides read TGTGCCAGCAGGGCCCTCGGGCGGGAGAACGAGCAGTACGTC. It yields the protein CASRALGRENEQYV.

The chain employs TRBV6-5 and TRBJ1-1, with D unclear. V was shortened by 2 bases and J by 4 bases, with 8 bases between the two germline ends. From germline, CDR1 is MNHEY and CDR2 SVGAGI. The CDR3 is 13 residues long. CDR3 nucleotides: TGTGCCAGCAGTTACATGGGGAGCACTGAAGCTTTCTTT. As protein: CASSYMGSTEAFF.

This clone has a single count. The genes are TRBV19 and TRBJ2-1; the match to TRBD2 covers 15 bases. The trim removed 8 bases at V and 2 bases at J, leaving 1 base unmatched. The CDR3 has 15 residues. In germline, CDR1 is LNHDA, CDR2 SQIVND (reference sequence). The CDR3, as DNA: TGTGCCAGTGGACTAGCGGGGGGGCCCTACAATGAGCAGTTCTTC. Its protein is CASGLAGGPYNEQFF.

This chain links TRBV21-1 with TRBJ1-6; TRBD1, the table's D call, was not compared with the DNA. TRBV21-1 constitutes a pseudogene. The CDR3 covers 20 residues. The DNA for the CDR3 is TGTGCCAGCAGCAAAGAGGTCGCCCCGGGACAGGGTCTCTATAATTCACCCCTCCACTTT. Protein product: CASSKEVAPGQGLYNSPLHF.

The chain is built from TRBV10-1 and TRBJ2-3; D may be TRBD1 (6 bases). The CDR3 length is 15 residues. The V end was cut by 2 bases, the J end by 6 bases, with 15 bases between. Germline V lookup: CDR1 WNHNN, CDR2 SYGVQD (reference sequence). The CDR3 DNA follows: TGCGCCAGCAGTGAGCTCACAGGGTTATCGGATACGCAGTATTTT. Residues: CASSELTGLSDTQYF.